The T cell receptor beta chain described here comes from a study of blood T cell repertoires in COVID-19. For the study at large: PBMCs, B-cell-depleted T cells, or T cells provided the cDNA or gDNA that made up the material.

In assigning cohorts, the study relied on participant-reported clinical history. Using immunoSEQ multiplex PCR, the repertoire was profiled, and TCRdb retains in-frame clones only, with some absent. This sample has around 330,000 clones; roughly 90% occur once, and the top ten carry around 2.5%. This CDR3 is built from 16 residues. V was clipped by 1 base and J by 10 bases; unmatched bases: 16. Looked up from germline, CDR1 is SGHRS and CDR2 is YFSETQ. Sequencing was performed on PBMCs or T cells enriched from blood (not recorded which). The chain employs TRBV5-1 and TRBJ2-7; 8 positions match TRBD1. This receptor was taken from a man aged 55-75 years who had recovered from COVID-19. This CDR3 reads CASSLNSDRGVSVQYF. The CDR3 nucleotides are TGCGCCAGCAGCTTGAACTCAGACAGGGGTGTTTCCGTACAGTACTTC.